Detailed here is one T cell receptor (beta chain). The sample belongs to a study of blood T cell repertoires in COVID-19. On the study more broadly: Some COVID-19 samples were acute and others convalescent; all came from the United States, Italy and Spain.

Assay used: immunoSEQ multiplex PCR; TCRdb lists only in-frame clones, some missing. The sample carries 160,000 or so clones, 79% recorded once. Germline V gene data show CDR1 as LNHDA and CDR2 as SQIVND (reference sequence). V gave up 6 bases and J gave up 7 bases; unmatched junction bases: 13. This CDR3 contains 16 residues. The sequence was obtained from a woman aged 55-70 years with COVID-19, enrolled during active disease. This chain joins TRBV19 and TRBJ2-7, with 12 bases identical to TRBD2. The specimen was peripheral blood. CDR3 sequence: CASSHRTSGVSGEQYF. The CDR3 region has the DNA TGTGCCAGTAGCCATCGGACTAGCGGGGTCTCGGGAGAGCAGTACTTC.